The rows below give T cell receptor beta chains drawn from one sample of a study of blood T cell repertoires in COVID-19. The assay was immunoSEQ multiplex PCR, and TCRdb's table has in-frame clones only and misses some. The repertoire has almost 200,000 clones, approximately 87% of them found once; the top ten carry about 0.81%. Sequenced input: peripheral blood. These TCRs come from a woman in her 70s with acute or convalescent COVID-19. Each CDR3 is given with its conserved first and last residue. A D gene is named only where the DNA matches it firmly. Only some rows state a clone size, as once, few, many or a class for expanded clones.

V gene: TRBV4-1; clone size: -; J gene: TRBJ2-3; D gene: TRBD2; CDR3 DNA: TGCGCCAGCAGCCAAAGAAGCGGGGGCAGGCAAGATACGCAGTATTTT; CDR3 protein: CASSQRSGGRQDTQYF
V gene: TRBV9; clone size: -; J gene: TRBJ1-3; D gene: -; CDR3 DNA: TGTGCCAGCAGCCCTACAGGGCTCTCTGGAAACACCATATATTTT; CDR3 protein: CASSPTGLSGNTIYF
V gene: TRBV18; clone size: -; J gene: TRBJ1-1; D gene: TRBD1; CDR3 DNA: TGTGCCAGCTCGGGGACAGGGGGGACTGAAGCTTTCTTT; CDR3 protein: CASSGTGGTEAFF
V gene: TRBV5-6; clone size: -; J gene: TRBJ1-3; D gene: TRBD1; CDR3 DNA: TGTGCCAGCAGCTGGTACAGGGGCTCTGGAAACACCATATATTTT; CDR3 protein: CASSWYRGSGNTIYF
V gene: TRBV14; clone size: -; J gene: TRBJ2-1; D gene: TRBD2; CDR3 DNA: TGTGCCAGCAGCCAAGAAACTAGCGGGAGCAATGAGCAGTTCTTC; CDR3 protein: CASSQETSGSNEQFF
V gene: TRBV25-1; clone size: -; J gene: TRBJ2-7; D gene: -; CDR3 DNA: TGTGCCAGCAGGGCCCAGTCCTACGAGCAGTACTTC; CDR3 protein: CASRAQSYEQYF
V gene: TRBV11-2; clone size: few; J gene: TRBJ2-5; D gene: -; CDR3 DNA: TGTGCCAGCAGCCCCCGAGGTGCGCGGCAGACCCAGTACTTC; CDR3 protein: CASSPRGARQTQYF
V gene: TRBV19; clone size: -; J gene: TRBJ1-1; D gene: -; CDR3 DNA: TGTGCCAGTAGTAGGCAGGTGGACACTGAAGCTTTCTTT; CDR3 protein: CASSRQVDTEAFF
V gene: TRBV7-2; clone size: -; J gene: TRBJ2-1; D gene: -; CDR3 DNA: TGTGCCAGCAGCGTGGACTGGAACAATGAGCAGTTCTTC; CDR3 protein: CASSVDWNNEQFF
V gene: TRBV19; clone size: -; J gene: TRBJ2-7; D gene: -; CDR3 DNA: TGTGCCAGTAGTCGCACTAGAGCGTACGAGCAGTACTTC; CDR3 protein: CASSRTRAYEQYF
V gene: TRBV28; clone size: -; J gene: TRBJ1-5; D gene: -; CDR3 DNA: TGTGCCAGCAGTCTTAGACTGGGGGAGGAGATACCCCTCAATCAGCCCCAGCATTTT; CDR3 protein: CASSLRLGEEIPLNQPQHF
V gene: TRBV28; clone size: -; J gene: TRBJ1-2; D gene: -; CDR3 DNA: TGTGCCAGCAGTTTACGGGGATTGCGCTATGGCTACACCTTC; CDR3 protein: CASSLRGLRYGYTF
V gene: TRBV25-1; clone size: -; J gene: TRBJ2-7; D gene: -; CDR3 DNA: TGTGCCAGCAGTGGCTCCTACGCGCAGTACTTC; CDR3 protein: CASSGSYAQYF
V gene: TRBV19; clone size: -; J gene: TRBJ1-2; D gene: TRBD1; CDR3 DNA: TGTGCCAGTAAACCTACAGGGGACTATGGCTACACCTTC; CDR3 protein: CASKPTGDYGYTF
V gene: TRBV7-3; clone size: -; J gene: TRBJ2-3; D gene: -; CDR3 DNA: TGTGCCAGCAGTATTCATCCGGGCACAGATACGCAGTATTTT; CDR3 protein: CASSIHPGTDTQYF
V gene: TRBV2; clone size: -; J gene: TRBJ1-5; D gene: TRBD1; CDR3 DNA: TGTGCCAGCGAGGAACAGGGGGTAGGGCCCCAGCATTTT; CDR3 protein: CASEEQGVGPQHF
V gene: TRBV6-5; clone size: -; J gene: TRBJ2-7; D gene: -; CDR3 DNA: TGTGCCAGCAGCCGTGGGGACCGGGGGGAGCAGTACTTC; CDR3 protein: CASSRGDRGEQYF
V gene: TRBV6-5; clone size: -; J gene: TRBJ1-4; D gene: -; CDR3 DNA: TGTGCCAGCAGTTATCGGGGGGAAGGTGAAAAACTGTTTTTT; CDR3 protein: CASSYRGEGEKLFF
V gene: TRBV5-1; clone size: -; J gene: TRBJ2-3; D gene: -; CDR3 DNA: TGCGCCAGCAGCTGGACTGCTACAGATACGCAGTATTTT; CDR3 protein: CASSWTATDTQYF
V gene: TRBV27; clone size: -; J gene: TRBJ2-7; D gene: -; CDR3 DNA: TGTGCCAGCAGTTTAGGTGGTAGGGGTTCCGAGCAGTACTTC; CDR3 protein: CASSLGGRGSEQYF
V gene: TRBV27; clone size: -; J gene: TRBJ1-2; D gene: TRBD1; CDR3 DNA: TGTGCCAGCAGTCGGAGGGACAGCCTCTATGGCTACACCTTC; CDR3 protein: CASSRRDSLYGYTF
V gene: TRBV18; clone size: -; J gene: TRBJ1-5; D gene: -; CDR3 DNA: TGTGCCAGCTCACCAATGGCAGGTAGTAATCCCGATCAGCCCCAGCATTTT; CDR3 protein: CASSPMAGSNPDQPQHF
V gene: TRBV3-1/TRBV3-2; clone size: -; J gene: TRBJ2-3; D gene: TRBD2; CDR3 DNA: TGTGCCAGCAGCCACACACTAGCGGGGAGCACAGATACGCAGTATTTT; CDR3 protein: CASSHTLAGSTDTQYF
V gene: TRBV6-1; clone size: -; J gene: TRBJ1-6; D gene: -; CDR3 DNA: TGTGCCAGCAGTGAACGTCAGGGGTTGTCACCCCTCCACTTT; CDR3 protein: CASSERQGLSPLHF
V gene: TRBV5-1; clone size: -; J gene: TRBJ2-7; D gene: TRBD1; CDR3 DNA: TGCGCCAGCAGGGGAGACAGGGGAGTAAGCTACGAGCAGTACTTC; CDR3 protein: CASRGDRGVSYEQYF
V gene: TRBV19; clone size: -; J gene: TRBJ1-1; D gene: TRBD1; CDR3 DNA: TGTGCCAGTAGCAGGGGGAGGTACACTGAAGCTTTCTTT; CDR3 protein: CASSRGRYTEAFF
V gene: TRBV6-5; clone size: once; J gene: TRBJ2-7; D gene: -; CDR3 DNA: TGTGCCGCGACAGGCTCCTACGAGCAGTACTTC; CDR3 protein: CAATGSYEQYF
V gene: TRBV5-4; clone size: few; J gene: TRBJ2-1; D gene: -; CDR3 DNA: TGTGCCAGCAGAATCCGGGAGCGGGTCAGTGAGCAGTTCTTC; CDR3 protein: CASRIRERVSEQFF
V gene: TRBV10-3; clone size: -; J gene: TRBJ1-1; D gene: -; CDR3 DNA: TGTGCCATCAGTGAACCGGGGGGCCCTAACACTGAAGCTTTCTTT; CDR3 protein: CAISEPGGPNTEAFF
V gene: TRBV29-1; clone size: -; J gene: TRBJ2-2; D gene: TRBD2; CDR3 DNA: TGCAGCGTTGCAGGGACTAGCGGGGGGATAACCGGGGAGCTGTTTTTT; CDR3 protein: CSVAGTSGGITGELFF
V gene: TRBV27; clone size: few; J gene: TRBJ2-1; D gene: -; CDR3 DNA: TGTGCCAGCAGATTCCCAGGGGGAGGAAATGAGCAGTTCTTC; CDR3 protein: CASRFPGGGNEQFF
V gene: TRBV10-3; clone size: -; J gene: TRBJ1-1; D gene: TRBD1; CDR3 DNA: TGTGCCATCAGGGACAGGACTGAAGCTTTCTTT; CDR3 protein: CAIRDRTEAFF
V gene: TRBV6-5; clone size: -; J gene: TRBJ2-5; D gene: TRBD2; CDR3 DNA: TGTGCCAGCAGCACAAGGGAGGGATTTTTTGAGACCCAGTACTTC; CDR3 protein: CASSTREGFFETQYF
V gene: TRBV7-2; clone size: -; J gene: TRBJ1-4; D gene: -; CDR3 DNA: TGTGCCAGCACCGATGGGCAGACTAATGAAAAACTGTTTTTT; CDR3 protein: CASTDGQTNEKLFF
V gene: TRBV9; clone size: -; J gene: TRBJ2-1; D gene: -; CDR3 DNA: TGTGCCAGCAGCATGCGACTAGTTAATGAGCAGTTCTTC; CDR3 protein: CASSMRLVNEQFF
V gene: TRBV21-1; clone size: -; J gene: TRBJ2-5; D gene: -; CDR3 DNA: TGTGCCAGCAGTCACAGGAGGGGTCCCCAAGAGACCCAGTACTTC; CDR3 protein: CASSHRRGPQETQYF
V gene: TRBV5-1; clone size: few; J gene: TRBJ1-4; D gene: TRBD1; CDR3 DNA: TGCGCCAGCAGCTTGGCCGATGACAGGGGGCGCTGGGCTAATGAAAAACTGTTTTTT; CDR3 protein: CASSLADDRGRWANEKLFF